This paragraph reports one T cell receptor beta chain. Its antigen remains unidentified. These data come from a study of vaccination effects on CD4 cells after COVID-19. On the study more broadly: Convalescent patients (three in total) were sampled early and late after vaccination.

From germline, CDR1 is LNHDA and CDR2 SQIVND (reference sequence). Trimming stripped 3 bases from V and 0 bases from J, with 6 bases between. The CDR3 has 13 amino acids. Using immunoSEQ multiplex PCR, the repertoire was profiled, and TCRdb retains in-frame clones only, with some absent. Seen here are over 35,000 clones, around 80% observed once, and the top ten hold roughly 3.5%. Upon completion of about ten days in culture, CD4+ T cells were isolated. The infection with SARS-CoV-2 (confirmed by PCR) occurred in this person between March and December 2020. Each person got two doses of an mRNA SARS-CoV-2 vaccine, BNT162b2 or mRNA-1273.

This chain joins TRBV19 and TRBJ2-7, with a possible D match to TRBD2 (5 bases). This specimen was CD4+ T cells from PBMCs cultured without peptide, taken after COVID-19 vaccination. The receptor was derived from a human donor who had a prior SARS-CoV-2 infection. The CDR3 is CASSIGSSYEQYF. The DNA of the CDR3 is TGTGCCAGTAGTATTGGGAGCTCCTACGAGCAGTACTTC.